This T cell receptor beta chain derives from a study of CD8 T cells in ankylosing spondylitis. General study points: Existing reports had already noted some motif variants in reactive arthritis synovial fluid and blood. Blood of patients with ankylosing spondylitis appeared to be characterized by a TCR beta motif of seven or eight highly homologous variants.

TCRdb re-called the 5' RACE reads through MiXCR, storing one row per CDR3 protein. The sample has over 700,000 distinct CDR3 sequences; about 20% are singletons. V lost 1 base and J lost 0, with 5 bases in between. This CDR3 is 14 amino acids long. Germline-derived CDR1 and CDR2 are SGHRS and YFSETQ. As for this clonotype: The antigen is unknown.

This clonotype originated in a male donor with ankylosing spondylitis. The specimen was blood, either unsorted or a sorted T cell fraction (not recorded which). The V gene is TRBV5-1, the J gene TRBJ2-1; D gene unclear. The CDR3 here is CASSLPSSYNEQFF. In DNA form, the CDR3 reads TGCGCCAGCAGCTTGCCTAGCTCCTACAATGAGCAGTTCTTC.